This TCR beta chain was found in a study of early T cells in non-severe SARS-CoV-2 infection listed by TCRdb under 2021. Background on the whole study: Bulk RNA from unsorted whole blood was used for TCR sequencing, so alpha and beta chains could not be paired.

Set within a cohort of healthcare workers in London, UK, this nested case-control study involved weekly PCR testing of nasopharyngeal swabs along with blood sampling. Healthcare workers were enrolled in the week of the UK lockdown, from 23 to 31 March 2020, and were followed every week for up to roughly 16 weeks. V was cut back by 1 base and J by 0 bases, leaving a gap of 6 bases between them. The CDR3 goes from the cysteine to the phenylalanine over 14 residues. Only the CDR3 part of the read is kept: 42 bases, read in frame from the first base. Taken from the germline V gene (reference sequence), the CDR1 and CDR2 loops are SEHNR and FQNEAQ. There are many counts of this clonotype. The antigen it binds to is not known. Base quality data are lacking; no much larger clone is found one base away. The library was produced with 5' RACE. The instrument was a NextSeq 500. To correct for sequencing error and PCR bias, the TCR library protocol tagged individual cDNA molecules with unique molecular identifiers. TCR alpha and beta chains were both sequenced, and the abundances of alpha and beta sequences in each sample were closely correlated with each other. Processing in the source paper ran as follows. Decombinator V4 was used to annotate the V gene, J gene and CDR3 of the TCR sequences. TCRs were defined as expanded if a significant change between any two time points was detected under a Poisson model with p below 0.0001. TCR abundances were normalised to the total number of TCRs sequenced per sample and were expressed as counts per million. TRAV1-2 paired with TRAJ12, TRAJ20 or TRAJ33 defined MAIT TCRs, while TRAV10 paired with TRAJ18 defined iNKT TCRs. VDJdb, accessed 1 November 2021, was searched for CMV, EBV and SARS-CoV-2 annotated TCRs, excluding TCRs annotated for multiple antigens. The public reads were quality trimmed at Q25 with fastp and then assembled into clones with MiXCR by TCRdb, keeping productive beta chains. Rows matching on CDR3 protein sequence are summarized as one entry with the most common DNA and genes. The V and J calls here are based on TCRdb, not the publication. The sample table records roughly 52,000 distinct CDR3 sequences; 5% to 7.5% of these occur just once. The ten largest clones take up 5.8% of the sample.

Broader findings and caveats from the paper: VDJdb matching was skewed toward anti-spike CD8 responses and likely underestimated virus-specific expansions by missing private and CD4 specificities.

The rearranged chain carries TRBV7-9 and TRBJ1-1, with the D gene call left open. Sequenced material: whole blood, taken at baseline. The sequence derives from an adult who was a healthcare worker with PCR-confirmed SARS-CoV-2 infection or an uninfected control (not recorded which). The CDR3: CASSLVLMNTEAFF. In nucleotide form, the sequence is TGTGCCAGCAGCTTAGTCCTAATGAACACTGAAGCTTTCTTT.